One T cell receptor beta chain is described in this entry. Its cognate antigen is unknown. Some clones are missing from TCRdb's copy, which holds only in-frame ones; the method was immunoSEQ multiplex PCR. The sample includes roughly 76,000 clones, about 93% of them seen just once. The germline CDR1 and CDR2 sequences are LNHNV and YYDKDF (reference sequence). Germline trimming cut 0 bases from V and 5 bases from J; bases unmatched to any gene: 13. The CDR3 runs 17 residues. This entry comes from a study of cytomegalovirus exposure and HLA in healthy donors. Study-wide results and caveats: In vitro checks showed that three CMV-associated chains really do target CMV antigens.

The V gene is TRBV15, the J gene TRBJ2-7, with TRBD2 identical over 7 bases. Sequenced input: PBMCs. The receptor was isolated from a man younger than 30 in good health and CMV-seropositive. The DNA of the CDR3 is TGTGCCACCAGCAGAGATAATCAAGCGGGAAGGTTAAACGAGCAGTACTTC. It translates to CATSRDNQAGRLNEQYF.